This T cell receptor beta chain was sequenced during a study of T cell repertoires in cytomegalovirus infection (dated by TCRdb to the late 2010s). Looking at the study overall: Recently identified HLA-C-restricted CMV epitopes, whose presentation resists viral immunomodulation, were targeted by peptide stimulations together with well-studied HLA-B-restricted epitopes. The HLA type of each donor mattered for the analysis, because public TCR beta signatures pointed to carriage of CMV infection along with the matching HLA type. Summary of the overall study and its limitations: The ex vivo response was dominated by HLA-C-restricted CMV-specific TCR beta clonotypes, and the single most frequent clonotype in two of eight donors was supplied by these HLA-C-restricted clonotypes. In both this cohort and an independent roughly 330-donor cohort, the cumulative frequency of public TCR beta family members distinguished carriers of CMV infection plus the relevant HLA type.

Per the publication, the treatment or condition label means: in vitro stimulation with specific CMV peptide epitopes to enrich CMV-specific T cells. This clonotype came up a few times. Its antigen is not yet known. Base qualities are not recorded, but no much larger clone differs from it by a single base. Spanning cysteine to phenylalanine, the CDR3 consists of 14 amino acids. The sequence is cut down to CDR3 DNA, 42 bases in frame from base 1. V is pared back by 9 bases and J by 4 bases, with 14 bases lying between the germline termini. From the germline V gene, CDR1 is KGHDR and CDR2 is SFDVKD. TCRdb lists the instrument as Illumina HiSeq 1500. TCRdb took the public reads, trimmed them with fastp at Q25, ran MiXCR for clone calling and kept in-frame beta chains. Merged by CDR3 protein, the rows form single entries marked with the most common genes and DNA. This sample lists about 920,000 distinct CDR3 sequences; around 30% were detected once. The ten top clones hold 11% to 15% of the sample.

The receptor comes from a human donor in good health (CMV status not recorded). Some clones in this sample may be carry-over from other donors' samples. The rearranged segments are TRBV24-1 and TRBJ2-2, and TRBD2 may be the D gene, going by 6 matching bases. The sequences come from cultured CD8+ T cells from PBMCs, collected from culture after CMV antigen stimulation. DNA sequence: TGTGCCACCCGGGCCACCGGGAGCACCGGGGAGCTGTTTTTT. It translates to CATRATGSTGELFF.